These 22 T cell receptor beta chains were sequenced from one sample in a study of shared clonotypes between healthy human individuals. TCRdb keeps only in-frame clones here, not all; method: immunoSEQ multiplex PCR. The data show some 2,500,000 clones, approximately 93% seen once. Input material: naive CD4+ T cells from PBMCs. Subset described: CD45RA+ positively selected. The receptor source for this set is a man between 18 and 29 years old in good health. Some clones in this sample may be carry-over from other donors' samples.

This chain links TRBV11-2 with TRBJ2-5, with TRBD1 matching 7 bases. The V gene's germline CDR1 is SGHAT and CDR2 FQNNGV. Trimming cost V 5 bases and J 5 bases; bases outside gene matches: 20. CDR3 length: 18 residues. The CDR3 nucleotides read TGTGCCAGCAGCCCACGGGCAGGGGGTGCCACGGTTTTTGAGACCCAGTACTTC. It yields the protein CASSPRAGGATVFETQYF. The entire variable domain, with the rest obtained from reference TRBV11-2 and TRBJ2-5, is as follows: EAGVAQSPRYKIIEKRQSVAFWCNPISGHATLYWYQQILGQGPKLLIQFQNNGVVDDSQLPKDRFSAERLKGVDSTLKIQPAKLEDSAVYLCASSPRAGGATVFETQYFGPGTRLLVL.

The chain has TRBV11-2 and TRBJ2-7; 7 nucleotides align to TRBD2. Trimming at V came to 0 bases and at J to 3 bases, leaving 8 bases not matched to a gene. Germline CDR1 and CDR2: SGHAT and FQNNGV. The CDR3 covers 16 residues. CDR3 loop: CASSLDRLAVVYEQYF. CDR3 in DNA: TGTGCCAGCAGCTTAGATCGGCTAGCGGTCGTCTACGAGCAGTACTTC.

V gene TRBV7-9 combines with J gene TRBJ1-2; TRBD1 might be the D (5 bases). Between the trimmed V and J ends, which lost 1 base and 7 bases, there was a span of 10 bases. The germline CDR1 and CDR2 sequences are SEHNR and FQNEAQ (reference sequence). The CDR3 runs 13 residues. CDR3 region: CASSLGDPFGYTF. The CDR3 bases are TGTGCCAGCAGCTTAGGGGACCCCTTTGGCTACACCTTC.

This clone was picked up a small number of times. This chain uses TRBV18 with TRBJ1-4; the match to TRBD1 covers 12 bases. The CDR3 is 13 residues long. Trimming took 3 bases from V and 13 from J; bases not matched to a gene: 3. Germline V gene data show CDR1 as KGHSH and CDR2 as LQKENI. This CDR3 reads CASSPGTGGVLFF. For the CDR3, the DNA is TGTGCCAGCTCACCCGGGACAGGGGGCGTACTGTTTTTT. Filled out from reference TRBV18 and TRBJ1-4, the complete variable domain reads NAGVMQNPRHLVRRRGQEARLRCSPMKGHSHVYWYRQLPEEGLKFMVYLQKENIIDESGMPKERFSAEFPKEGPSILRIQQVVRGDSAAYFCASSPGTGGVLFFGSGTQLSVL.

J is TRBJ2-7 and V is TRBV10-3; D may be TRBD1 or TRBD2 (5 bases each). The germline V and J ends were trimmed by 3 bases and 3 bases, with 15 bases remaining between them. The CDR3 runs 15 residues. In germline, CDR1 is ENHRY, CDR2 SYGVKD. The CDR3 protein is CAISDGTGLNYEQYF. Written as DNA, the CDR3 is TGTGCCATCAGTGACGGGACGGGATTAAACTACGAGCAGTACTTC.

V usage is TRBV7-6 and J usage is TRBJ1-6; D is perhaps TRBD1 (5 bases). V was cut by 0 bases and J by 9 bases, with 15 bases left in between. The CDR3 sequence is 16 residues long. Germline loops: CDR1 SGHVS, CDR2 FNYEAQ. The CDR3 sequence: CASSLAVRASSSPLHF. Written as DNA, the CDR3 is TGTGCCAGCAGCTTAGCCGTCAGGGCGAGTAGTTCACCCCTCCACTTT. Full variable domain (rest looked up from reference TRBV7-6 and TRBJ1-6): GAGVSQSPRYKVTKRGQDVALRCDPISGHVSLYWYRQALGQGPEFLTYFNYEAQQDKSGLPNDRFSAERPEGSISTLTIQRTEQRDSAMYRCASSLAVRASSSPLHFGNGTRLTVT.

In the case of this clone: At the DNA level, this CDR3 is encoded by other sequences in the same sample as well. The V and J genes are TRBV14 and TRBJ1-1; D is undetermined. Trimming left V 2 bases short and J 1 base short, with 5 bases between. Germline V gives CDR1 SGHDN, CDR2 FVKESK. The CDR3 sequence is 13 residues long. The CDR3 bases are TGTGCCAGCAGCCAACAGCGGAACACTGAAGCTTTCTTT. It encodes CASSQQRNTEAFF.

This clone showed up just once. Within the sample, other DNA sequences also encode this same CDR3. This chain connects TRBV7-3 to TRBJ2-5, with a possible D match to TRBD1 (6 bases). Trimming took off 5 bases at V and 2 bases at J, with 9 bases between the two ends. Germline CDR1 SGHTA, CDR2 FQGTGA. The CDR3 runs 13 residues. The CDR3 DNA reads TGTGCCAGCAGCCCCGGACAGCAAGAGACCCAGTACTTC. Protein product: CASSPGQQETQYF.

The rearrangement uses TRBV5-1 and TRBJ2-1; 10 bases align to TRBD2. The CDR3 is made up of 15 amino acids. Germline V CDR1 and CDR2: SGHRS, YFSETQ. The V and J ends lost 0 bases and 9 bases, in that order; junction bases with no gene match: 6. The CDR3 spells CASSLAAGGMGEQFF. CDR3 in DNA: TGCGCCAGCAGCTTGGCAGCGGGAGGGATGGGTGAGCAGTTCTTC.

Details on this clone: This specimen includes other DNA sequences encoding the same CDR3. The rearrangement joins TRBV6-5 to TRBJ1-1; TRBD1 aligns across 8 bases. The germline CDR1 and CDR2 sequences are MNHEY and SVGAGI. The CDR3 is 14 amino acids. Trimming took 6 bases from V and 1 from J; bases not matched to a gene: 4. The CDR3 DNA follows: TGTGCCAGCAGATACGGGACAGGGAACACTGAAGCTTTCTTT. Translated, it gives CASRYGTGNTEAFF.

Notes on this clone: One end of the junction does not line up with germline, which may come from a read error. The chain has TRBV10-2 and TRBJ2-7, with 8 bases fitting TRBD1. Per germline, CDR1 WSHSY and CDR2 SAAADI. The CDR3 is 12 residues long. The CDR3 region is CASSESRDRNNF. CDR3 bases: TGCGCCAGCAGTGAGTCAAGGGACAGGAATAACTTC.

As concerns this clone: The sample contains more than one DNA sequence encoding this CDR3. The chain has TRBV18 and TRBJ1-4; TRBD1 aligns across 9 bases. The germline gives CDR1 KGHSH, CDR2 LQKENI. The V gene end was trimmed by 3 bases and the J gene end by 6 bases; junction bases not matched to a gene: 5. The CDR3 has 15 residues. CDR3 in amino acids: CASSPPGQGHEKLFF. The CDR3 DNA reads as TGTGCCAGCTCACCGCCGGGACAGGGTCATGAAAAACTGTTTTTT.

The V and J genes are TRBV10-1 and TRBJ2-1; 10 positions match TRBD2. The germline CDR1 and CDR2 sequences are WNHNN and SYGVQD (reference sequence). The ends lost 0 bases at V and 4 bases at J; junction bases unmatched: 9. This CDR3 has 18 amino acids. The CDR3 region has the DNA TGCGCCAGCAGTGAGTCCGAGGCTAGCGGGGGAACTTACAATGAGCAGTTCTTC. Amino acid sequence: CASSESEASGGTYNEQFF.

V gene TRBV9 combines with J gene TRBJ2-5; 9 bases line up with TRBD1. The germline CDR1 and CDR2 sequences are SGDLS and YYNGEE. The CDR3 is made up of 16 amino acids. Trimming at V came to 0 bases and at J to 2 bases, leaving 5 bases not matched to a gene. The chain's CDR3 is CASSVATGTGQETQYF. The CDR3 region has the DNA TGTGCCAGCAGCGTAGCGACCGGGACAGGGCAAGAGACCCAGTACTTC.

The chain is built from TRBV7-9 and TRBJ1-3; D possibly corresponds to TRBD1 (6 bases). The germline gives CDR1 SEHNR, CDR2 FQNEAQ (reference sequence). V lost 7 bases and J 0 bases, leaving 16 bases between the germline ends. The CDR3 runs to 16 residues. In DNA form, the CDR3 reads TGTGCCAGCACCCCCCGGGGACACAACTCTGGAAACACCATATATTTT. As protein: CASTPRGHNSGNTIYF.

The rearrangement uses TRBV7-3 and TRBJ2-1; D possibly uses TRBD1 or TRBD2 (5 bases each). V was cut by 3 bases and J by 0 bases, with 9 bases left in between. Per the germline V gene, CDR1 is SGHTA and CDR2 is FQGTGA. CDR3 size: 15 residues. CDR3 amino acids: CASSFLGTSYNEQFF. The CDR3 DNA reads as TGTGCCAGCAGCTTTTTGGGGACCTCCTACAATGAGCAGTTCTTC.

CDR3 region: CASSQVRGLQPQHF. The CDR3 bases are TGCGCCAGCAGCCAAGTCAGGGGGTTACAGCCCCAGCATTTT. The chain has TRBV4-3 and TRBJ1-5, with TRBD1 matching 7 bases. This CDR3 is 14 amino acids long. The germline gives CDR1 LGHNA, CDR2 YSLEER. The junction had 4 bases not matched to a gene; V was cut back by 1 base and J by 7 bases.

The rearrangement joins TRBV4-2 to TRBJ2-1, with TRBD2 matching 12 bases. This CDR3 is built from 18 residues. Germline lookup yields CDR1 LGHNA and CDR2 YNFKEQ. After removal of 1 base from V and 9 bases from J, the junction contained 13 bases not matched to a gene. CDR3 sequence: CASSQGELLAGGQVEQFF. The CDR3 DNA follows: TGTGCCAGCAGCCAAGGCGAGCTGCTAGCGGGAGGGCAGGTTGAGCAGTTCTTC.

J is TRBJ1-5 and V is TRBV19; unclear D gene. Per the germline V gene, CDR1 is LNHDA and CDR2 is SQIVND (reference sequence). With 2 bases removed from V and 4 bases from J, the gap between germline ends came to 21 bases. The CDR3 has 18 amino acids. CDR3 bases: TGTGCCAGTAGTATAAGGGCCCCAGCCCGGCAGCTGAATCAGCCCCAGCATTTT. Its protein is CASSIRAPARQLNQPQHF.

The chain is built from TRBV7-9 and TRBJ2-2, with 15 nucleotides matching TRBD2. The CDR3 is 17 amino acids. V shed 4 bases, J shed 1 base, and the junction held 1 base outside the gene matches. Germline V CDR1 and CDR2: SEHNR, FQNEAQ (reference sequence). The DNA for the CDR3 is TGTGCCAGCAGCTCGGGACTAGCGGGAGGGAACACCGGGGAGCTGTTTTTT. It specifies CASSSGLAGGNTGELFF.

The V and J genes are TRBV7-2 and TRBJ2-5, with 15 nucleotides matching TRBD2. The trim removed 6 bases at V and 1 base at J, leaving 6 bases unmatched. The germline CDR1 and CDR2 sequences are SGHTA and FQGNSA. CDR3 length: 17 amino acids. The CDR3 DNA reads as TGTGCCAGCAGTATCGGGGGACTAGCGGGAGGCCAAGAGACCCAGTACTTC. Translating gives CASSIGGLAGGQETQYF.

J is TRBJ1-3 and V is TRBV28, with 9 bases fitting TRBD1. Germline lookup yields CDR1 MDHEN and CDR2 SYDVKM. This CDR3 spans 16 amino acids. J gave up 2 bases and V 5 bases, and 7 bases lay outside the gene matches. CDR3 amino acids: CASSIRTGEAGNTIYF. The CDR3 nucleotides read TGTGCCAGCAGTATCCGGACAGGGGAGGCTGGAAACACCATATATTTT.